The clone carrying this TCR beta chain was observed many times. Its antigen remains unidentified. These data are taken from a study of regulatory T cells in long-lasting Graves disease. Study outcomes and limitations: Patients with persistent disease showed a bias toward TRBV28, TRBJ1-2 and TRBJ2-5.

Germline CDR1 is MDHEN and CDR2 is SYDVKM. V lost 3 bases, J lost 8 bases, and 16 bases lay in between. The CDR3 sequence is 14 residues long. Construction of the TCR beta libraries employed iRepertoire HTBI primers in conjunction with Arm-PCR of CDR3 regions. TCRdb reprocessed the multiplex PCR reads with MiXCR, giving one entry per CDR3 protein. The sample lists just over 600,000 distinct CDR3 sequences; 15% to 20% were seen once. Time point reported: newly diagnosed GD, antithyroid drugs for less than 3 months. The authors made the TCR library using RNA they extracted from PBMCs. The sample was also reused in another study, on T cells in Graves' hyperthyroidism and ophthalmopathy. That publication notes: The authors' 13 V-J model separated ophthalmopathy from stable hyperthyroidism.

Here the sequenced sample was peripheral blood mononuclear cells (PBMCs), taken at new diagnosis, from a patient treated with antithyroid drugs. This clonotype was sampled from a woman aged 25 to 39 with Graves disease. V usage is TRBV28 and J usage is TRBJ1-2; no firm D call. The CDR3 loop is CASSFGRASGGYTF. The CDR3 DNA reads TGTGCCAGCAGTTTTGGGAGGGCCAGTGGGGGCTACACCTTC.